This T cell receptor (beta chain) was sequenced during a study of T-cell reconstitution after alpha-beta-depleted transplantation in children. A remark on this clonotype: Its antigen remains unidentified.

During its preparation, the TCRbeta library received unique molecular identifiers. MiXCR, applied by TCRdb to the PCR reads, yields one record per CDR3 protein. The table shows some 200,000 distinct CDR3 sequences, with around 8.4% occurring only once. Study-level points and caveats: Surviving recipient cells, namely T cells and thymic progenitors, were the source of high day-60 TCRbeta diversity in some patients. Expanded clones from the graft, numbering several hundred, reportedly supplied alpha-beta T cells about two months after transplant.

The CDR3 has 16 residues. The ends were cut back, 5 bases at V and 0 bases at J, with 11 bases in the middle. Germline loops: CDR1 SGHTA, CDR2 FQGNSA. The gene calls are TRBV7-2 and TRBJ2-6, with D possibly TRBD1 on 6 matching bases. The source of this sequence is a male patient between 2 and 9 years old who had a stem cell transplant for acute myeloid leukemia, so the T cells may come from the graft donor. Sequenced material: PBMCs, mostly from graft donor cells, taken 360 days after TCRalphabeta/CD19-depleted stem cell transplant. In nucleotides, the CDR3 is TGTGCCAGCAGCATCAACAGGGTCTCTGGGGCCAACGTCCTGACTTTC. This codes for CASSINRVSGANVLTF. The full variable domain, rest sourced from reference TRBV7-2 and TRBJ2-6, is GAGVSQSPSNKVTEKGKDVELRCDPISGHTALYWYRQSLGQGLEFLIYFQGNSAPDKSGLPSDRFSAERTGGSVSTLTIQRTQQEDSAVYLCASSINRVSGANVLTFGAGSRLTVL.